Presented here are 5 T cell receptor beta chains from one specimen sequenced in a study of control samples from healthy donors and cancer patients (dated by TCRdb to about 2020). The protocol used for the library was the immunoSEQ multiplex PCR assay. Drawn from immuneACCESS, this table holds only the in-frame rearrangements with V and J called that TCRdb kept. Clones are partly lost; checked studies trace under half to an unresolved V gene and leave the rest unexplained. Present in this sample are roughly 90,000 clones, 80% to 95% of which were seen just once. Around 1.4% of the sample is held by the ten biggest clonotypes. The sequenced sample was blood. The receptor source for this set is a woman younger than 45 in good health.

The V and J genes are TRBV5-5 and TRBJ2-7, with unresolved D. Germline V gives CDR1 SGHKS, CDR2 YYEKEE (reference sequence). V lost 0 bases to trimming and J lost 5 bases, with 15 bases between them. This CDR3 has 15 residues. CDR3 sequence reads: CASSLDMQWVDEQYF. CDR3 nucleotides: TGTGCCAGCAGCTTGGATATGCAGTGGGTGGACGAGCAGTACTTC.

The V gene is TRBV29-1, the J gene TRBJ1-1, with 7 bases matching TRBD1. Looked up from germline, CDR1 is SQVTM and CDR2 is ANQGSEA. This CDR3 has 13 amino acids. V shed 7 bases and J 0 bases; nucleotides not matched to a gene: 5. The CDR3 here is CSALDRVNTEAFF. The CDR3 nucleotides are TGCAGCGCCTTAGACAGGGTGAACACTGAAGCTTTCTTT.

V gene TRBV21-1 combines with J gene TRBJ2-7; no DNA check was done on the table's D call, TRBD2. TRBV21-1 is assigned pseudogene status. This CDR3 spans 13 amino acids. Here the CDR3 reads CASQTGVRYEQYF. DNA for the CDR3: TGTGCCAGCCAAACCGGGGTTCGCTACGAGCAGTACTTC.

This chain joins TRBV3-1 (or the pseudogene TRBV3-2) and TRBJ1-2; TRBD1 aligns across 7 bases. The V gene's germline CDR1 is LGHDT and CDR2 YNNKEL (reference sequence). There are 15 residues in the CDR3. V was clipped by 3 bases and J by 5 bases; unmatched bases: 9. Here the CDR3 reads CASSHSLRGSYGYTF. For the CDR3, the DNA is TGTGCCAGCAGCCATTCCCTCAGGGGGTCATATGGCTACACCTTC.

The rearrangement links TRBV5-6 to TRBJ1-3; TRBD1 matches 8 bases. The germline CDR1 and CDR2 sequences are SGHDT and YYEEEE. This CDR3 spans 14 amino acids. The junction had 2 bases not matched to a gene; V was cut back by 2 bases and J by 4 bases. The CDR3 here is CASSFRTGGNTIYF. The CDR3 DNA reads TGTGCCAGCAGCTTCAGGACAGGGGGAAACACCATATATTTT.